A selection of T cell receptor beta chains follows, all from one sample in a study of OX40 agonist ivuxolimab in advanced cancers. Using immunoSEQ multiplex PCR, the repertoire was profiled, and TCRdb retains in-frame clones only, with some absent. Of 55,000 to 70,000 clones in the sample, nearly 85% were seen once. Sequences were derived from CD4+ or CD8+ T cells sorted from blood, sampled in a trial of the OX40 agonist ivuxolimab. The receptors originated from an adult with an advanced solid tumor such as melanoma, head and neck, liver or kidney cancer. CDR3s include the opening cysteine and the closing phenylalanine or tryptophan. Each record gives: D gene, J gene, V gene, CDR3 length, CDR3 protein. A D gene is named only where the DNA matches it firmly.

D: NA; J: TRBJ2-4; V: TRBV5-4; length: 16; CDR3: CASSLAVGGGKNIQYF
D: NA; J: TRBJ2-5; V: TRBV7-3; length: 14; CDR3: CASSLAALQETQYF
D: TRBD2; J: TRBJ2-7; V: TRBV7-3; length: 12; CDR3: CASSVAGGEQYF
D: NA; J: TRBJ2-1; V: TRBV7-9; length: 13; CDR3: CALRRGPYNEQFF
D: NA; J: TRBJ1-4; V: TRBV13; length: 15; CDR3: CASSRRDSLNEKLFF
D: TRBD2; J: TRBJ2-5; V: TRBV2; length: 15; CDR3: CASSSRLAGEETQYF
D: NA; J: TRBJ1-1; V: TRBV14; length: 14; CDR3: CASSRVRGSTEAFF
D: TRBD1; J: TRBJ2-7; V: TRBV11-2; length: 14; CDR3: CASSLAGQGLEQYF
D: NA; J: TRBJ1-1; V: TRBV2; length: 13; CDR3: CAGKAGPNTEAFF
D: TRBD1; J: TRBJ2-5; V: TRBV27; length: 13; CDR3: CASRRQGSETQYF
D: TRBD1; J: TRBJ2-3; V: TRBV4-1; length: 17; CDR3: CASSQDRDRASTDTQYF
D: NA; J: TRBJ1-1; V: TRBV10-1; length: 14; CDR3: CASSESGANTEAFF
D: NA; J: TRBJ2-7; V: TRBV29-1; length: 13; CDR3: CSVVIVSSYEQYF
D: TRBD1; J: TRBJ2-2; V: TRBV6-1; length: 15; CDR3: CASRDRGFNTGELFF
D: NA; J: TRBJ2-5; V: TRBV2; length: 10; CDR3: CASQGETQYF
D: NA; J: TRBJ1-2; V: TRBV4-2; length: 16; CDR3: CASSQAPRLGVDGYTF
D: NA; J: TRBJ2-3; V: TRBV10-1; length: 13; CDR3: CASSDGLSDTQYF
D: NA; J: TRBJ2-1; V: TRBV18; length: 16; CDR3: CASSPPSGARGNEQFF
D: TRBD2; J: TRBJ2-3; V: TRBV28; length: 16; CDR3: CASSTASGGTTDTQYF
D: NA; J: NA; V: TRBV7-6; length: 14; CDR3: CASSLAPRVHEQYF
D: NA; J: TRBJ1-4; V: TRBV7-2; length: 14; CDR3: CASSSGVESEKLFF
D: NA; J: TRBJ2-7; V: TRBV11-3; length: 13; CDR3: CASSLGPLYEQYF
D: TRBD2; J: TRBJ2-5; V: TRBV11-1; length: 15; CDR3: CASSFGISGEETQYF
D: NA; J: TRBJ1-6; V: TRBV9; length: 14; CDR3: CASSVDVTRSPLHF
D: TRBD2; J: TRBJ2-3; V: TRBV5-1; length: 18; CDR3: CASSLGGTSGGAQDTQYF
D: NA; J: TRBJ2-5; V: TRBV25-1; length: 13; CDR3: CASSDNRAETQYF
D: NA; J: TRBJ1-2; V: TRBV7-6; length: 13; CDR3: CASSLGGRYGYTF
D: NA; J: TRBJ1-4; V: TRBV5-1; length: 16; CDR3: CASSSGSFATNEKLFF
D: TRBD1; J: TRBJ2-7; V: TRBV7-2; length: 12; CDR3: CASRQGGREQYF
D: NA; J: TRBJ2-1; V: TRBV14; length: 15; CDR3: CASSQANARPNEQFF
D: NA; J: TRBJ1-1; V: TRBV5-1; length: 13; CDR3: CASAEGMNTEAFF
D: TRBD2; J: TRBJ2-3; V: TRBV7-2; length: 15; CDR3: CASSQTSGSTDTQYF
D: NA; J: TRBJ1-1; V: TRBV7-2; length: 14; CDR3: CASSPGPQNTEAFF
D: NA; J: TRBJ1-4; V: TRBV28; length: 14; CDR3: CASSPGSEAEKLFF
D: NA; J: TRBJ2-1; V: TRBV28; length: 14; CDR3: CATGVLSSYNEQFF
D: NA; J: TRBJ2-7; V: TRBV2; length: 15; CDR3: CASSPRGESSYEQYF
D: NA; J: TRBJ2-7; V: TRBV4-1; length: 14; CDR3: CASSPPAGLYEQYF
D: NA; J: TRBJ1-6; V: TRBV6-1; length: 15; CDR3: CASSPAGVSNSPLHF
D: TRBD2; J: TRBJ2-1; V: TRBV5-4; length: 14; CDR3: CASSWGLAGREQFF
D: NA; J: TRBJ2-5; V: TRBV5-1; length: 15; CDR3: CASSLDSGRIETQYF
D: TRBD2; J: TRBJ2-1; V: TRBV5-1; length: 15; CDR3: CASSLVLAGGGEQFF
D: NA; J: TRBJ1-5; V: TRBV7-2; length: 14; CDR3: CASSFRQGGQPQHF
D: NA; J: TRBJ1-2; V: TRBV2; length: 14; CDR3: CASSGHGVNYGYTF
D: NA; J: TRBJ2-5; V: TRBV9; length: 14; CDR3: CASNKEGGTETQYF
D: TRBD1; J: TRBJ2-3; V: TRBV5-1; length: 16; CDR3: CASSLIRTGEGDTQYF
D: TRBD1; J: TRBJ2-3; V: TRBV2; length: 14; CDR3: CASRPRQGTDTQYF
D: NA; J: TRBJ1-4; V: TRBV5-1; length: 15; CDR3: CASSLSGTTNEKLFF
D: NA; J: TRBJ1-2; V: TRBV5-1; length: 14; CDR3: CASSWSSRGYGYTF
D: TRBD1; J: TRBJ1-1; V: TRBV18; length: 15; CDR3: CASSQETGGNTEAFF
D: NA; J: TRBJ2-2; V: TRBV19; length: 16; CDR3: CASSTLTGRGTGELFF
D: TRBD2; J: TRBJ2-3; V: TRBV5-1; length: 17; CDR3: CASSLVKRGGLTDTQYF
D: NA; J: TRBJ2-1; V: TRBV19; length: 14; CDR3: CASRAGAGRNEQFF
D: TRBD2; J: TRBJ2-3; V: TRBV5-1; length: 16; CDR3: CASSLSAGGLTDTQYF